Shown below are 6 T cell receptor beta chains from a single sample sequenced in a study of blood T cell repertoires in COVID-19. TCRdb keeps only in-frame clones here, not all; method: immunoSEQ multiplex PCR. The table has 95,000 or so clones, about 84% seen once. The sequencing sample was made of peripheral blood. The receptors shown here come from a human donor in a cohort sampled during active COVID-19.

J is TRBJ2-7 and V is TRBV1; the table's D call TRBD1 went unverified against the DNA. TRBV1 has pseudogene status. The CDR3 covers 16 residues. CDR3 bases: TGCACCAGCAGCCAAGAGGGGACAGGGATTTCCTACGAGCAGTACTTC. Its translation is CTSSQEGTGISYEQYF.

This rearrangement joins TRBV3-1 (or the pseudogene TRBV3-2) to TRBJ1-1, with D perhaps TRBD1 (5 bases). The germline V gene has CDR1 LGHDT and CDR2 YNNKEL (reference sequence). V dropped 2 bases and J dropped 4 bases, with 8 bases sitting between them. The CDR3 sequence is 13 residues long. The CDR3 coding sequence is TGTGCCAGCAGCCAACGGGGGTCCACTGAAGCTTTCTTT. Protein: CASSQRGSTEAFF.

The sample holds one count of this clone. CDR3 sequence reads: CASSLSGTYEQYF. CDR3 bases: TGTGCCAGCAGCTTATCAGGGACCTACGAGCAGTACTTC. This chain links TRBV7-9 with TRBJ2-7; tentative D call: TRBD1 (5 bases). Trimming removed 2 bases at V and 2 bases at J, with 7 bases between. Germline CDR1 reads SEHNR; CDR2 reads FQNEAQ (reference sequence). This CDR3 is built from 13 residues.

The rearrangement joins TRBV15 to TRBJ2-5; 7 nucleotides align to TRBD1. The V segment lost 2 bases and the J segment 2 bases; nucleotides outside the gene matches: 2. The CDR3 consists of 14 residues. The germline CDR1 and CDR2 sequences are LNHNV and YYDKDF (reference sequence). The CDR3 DNA is TGTGCCACCAGCAGACCGACAGGGCAAGAGACCCAGTACTTC. It encodes CATSRPTGQETQYF.

V is TRBV6-5 and J is TRBJ2-1, with TRBD2 matching over 7 bases. With 10 bases clipped from V and 5 bases from J, the junction kept 11 bases outside the gene matches. Germline V CDR1 and CDR2: MNHEY, SVGAGI. This CDR3 comprises 14 residues. CDR3 DNA: TGTGCCATCTCGGCCGGACTAGATAACAATGAGCAGTTCTTC. The encoded protein is CAISAGLDNNEQFF.

This clone was detected a few times. The chain carries TRBV7-8 and TRBJ2-7; 9 bases are shared with TRBD2. V trimming: 5 bases; J trimming: 6 bases; junction bases outside the gene matches: 8. This CDR3 region has 14 residues. Germline V CDR1 and CDR2: SGHVS, FQNEAQ. In nucleotides, the CDR3 is TGTGCCAGCAGCAAACTGACTAGCGGCGGCGAGCAGTACTTC. As protein: CASSKLTSGGEQYF.